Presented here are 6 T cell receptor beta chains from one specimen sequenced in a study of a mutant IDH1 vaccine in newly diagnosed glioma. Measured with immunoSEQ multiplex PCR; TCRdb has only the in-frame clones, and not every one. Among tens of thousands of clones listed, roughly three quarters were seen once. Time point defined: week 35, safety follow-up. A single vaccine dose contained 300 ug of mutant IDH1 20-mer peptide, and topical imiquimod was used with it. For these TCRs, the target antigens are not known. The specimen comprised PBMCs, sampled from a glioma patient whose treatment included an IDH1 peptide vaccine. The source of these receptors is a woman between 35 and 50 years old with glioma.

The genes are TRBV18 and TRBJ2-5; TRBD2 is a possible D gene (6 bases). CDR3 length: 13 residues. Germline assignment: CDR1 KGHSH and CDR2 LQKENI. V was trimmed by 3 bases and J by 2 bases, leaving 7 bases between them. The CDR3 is CASSPRGQETQYF. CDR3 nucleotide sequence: TGTGCCAGCTCACCCCGGGGGCAAGAGACCCAGTACTTC.

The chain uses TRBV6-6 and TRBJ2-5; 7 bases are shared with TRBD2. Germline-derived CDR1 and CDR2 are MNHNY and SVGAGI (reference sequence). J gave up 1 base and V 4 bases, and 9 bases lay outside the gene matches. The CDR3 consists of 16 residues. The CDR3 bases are TGTGCCAGCAGTTCCCCCCACACTAGCGCCCAAGAGACCCAGTACTTC. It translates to CASSSPHTSAQETQYF.

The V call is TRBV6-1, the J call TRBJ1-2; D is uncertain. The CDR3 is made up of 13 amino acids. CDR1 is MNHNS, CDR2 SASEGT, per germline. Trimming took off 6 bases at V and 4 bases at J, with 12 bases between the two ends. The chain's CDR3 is CASSEDGGYGYTF. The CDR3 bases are TGTGCCAGCAGCGAGGACGGAGGCTATGGCTACACCTTC.

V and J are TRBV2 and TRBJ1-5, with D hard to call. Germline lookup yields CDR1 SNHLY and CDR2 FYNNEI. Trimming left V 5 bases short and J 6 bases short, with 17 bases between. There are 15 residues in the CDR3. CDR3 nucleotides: TGTGCCAGCAGTCGGGCCACCATCAGTAGTCAGCCCCAGCATTTT. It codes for CASSRATISSQPQHF.

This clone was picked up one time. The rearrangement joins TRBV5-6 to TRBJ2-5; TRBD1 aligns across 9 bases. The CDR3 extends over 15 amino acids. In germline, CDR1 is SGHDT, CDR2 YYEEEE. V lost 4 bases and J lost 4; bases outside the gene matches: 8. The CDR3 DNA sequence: TGTGCCAGCAGCGCGGGACAGGGTATCGTAGAGACCCAGTACTTC. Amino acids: CASSAGQGIVETQYF.

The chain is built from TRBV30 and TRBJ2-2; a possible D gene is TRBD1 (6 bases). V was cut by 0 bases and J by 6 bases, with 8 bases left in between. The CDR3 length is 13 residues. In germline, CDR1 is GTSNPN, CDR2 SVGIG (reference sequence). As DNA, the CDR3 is TGTGCCTGGAGTGTAAGACAGGCCGGGGAGCTGTTTTTT. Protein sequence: CAWSVRQAGELFF.